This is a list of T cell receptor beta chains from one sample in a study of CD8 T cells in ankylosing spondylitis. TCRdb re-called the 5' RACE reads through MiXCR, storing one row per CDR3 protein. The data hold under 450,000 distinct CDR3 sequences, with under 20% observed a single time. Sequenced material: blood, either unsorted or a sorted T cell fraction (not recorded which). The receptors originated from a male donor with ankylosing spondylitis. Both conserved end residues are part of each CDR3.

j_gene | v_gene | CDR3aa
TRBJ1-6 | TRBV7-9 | CASSGGTGVNSPLHF
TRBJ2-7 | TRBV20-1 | CSARVRGGPYEQYF
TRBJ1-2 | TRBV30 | CAWSPGAGNYGYTF
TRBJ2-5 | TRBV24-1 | CATSDPTSGDLRETQYF
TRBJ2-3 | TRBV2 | CASSEGTSGWTSTDTQYF
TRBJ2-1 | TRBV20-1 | CSARDPGGSGNEQFF
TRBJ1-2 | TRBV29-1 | CSVATDRNYGYTF
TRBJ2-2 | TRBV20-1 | CSARGGRENTGELFF
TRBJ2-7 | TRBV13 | CASSYLGQRSYEQYF
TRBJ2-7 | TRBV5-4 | CASSLATGRGSEQYF